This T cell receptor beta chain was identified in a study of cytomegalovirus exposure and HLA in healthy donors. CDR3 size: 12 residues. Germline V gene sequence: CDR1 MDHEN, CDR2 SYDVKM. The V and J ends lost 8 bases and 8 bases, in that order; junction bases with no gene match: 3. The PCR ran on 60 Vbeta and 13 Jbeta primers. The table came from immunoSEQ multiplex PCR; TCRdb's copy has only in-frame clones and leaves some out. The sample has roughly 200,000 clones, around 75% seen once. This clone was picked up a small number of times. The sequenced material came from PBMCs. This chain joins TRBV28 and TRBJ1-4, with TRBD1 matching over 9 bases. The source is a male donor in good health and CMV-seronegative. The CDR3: CASRTGEEKLFF. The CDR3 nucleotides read TGTGCCAGCCGGACAGGGGAAGAAAAACTGTTTTTT.